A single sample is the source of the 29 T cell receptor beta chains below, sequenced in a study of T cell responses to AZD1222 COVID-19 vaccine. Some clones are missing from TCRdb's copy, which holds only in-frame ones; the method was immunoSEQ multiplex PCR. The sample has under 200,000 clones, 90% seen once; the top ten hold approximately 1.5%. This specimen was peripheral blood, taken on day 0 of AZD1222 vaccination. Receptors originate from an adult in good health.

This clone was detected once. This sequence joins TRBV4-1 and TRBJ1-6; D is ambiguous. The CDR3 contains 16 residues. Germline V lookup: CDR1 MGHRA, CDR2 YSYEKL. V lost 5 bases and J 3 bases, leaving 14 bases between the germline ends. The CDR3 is CASSDGPEGYNSPLHF. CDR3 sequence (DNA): TGCGCCAGCAGCGACGGACCCGAGGGCTATAATTCACCCCTCCACTTT.

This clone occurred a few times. The CDR3 sequence: CASSSQGVSEKLFF. In DNA form, the CDR3 reads TGTGCCAGCAGCTCACAGGGGGTGAGTGAAAAACTGTTTTTT. The rearrangement joins TRBV7-9 to TRBJ1-4, with 8 bases matching TRBD1. This CDR3 contains 14 residues. Germline lookup yields CDR1 SEHNR and CDR2 FQNEAQ (reference sequence). V trimming: 4 bases; J trimming: 7 bases; junction bases outside the gene matches: 5.

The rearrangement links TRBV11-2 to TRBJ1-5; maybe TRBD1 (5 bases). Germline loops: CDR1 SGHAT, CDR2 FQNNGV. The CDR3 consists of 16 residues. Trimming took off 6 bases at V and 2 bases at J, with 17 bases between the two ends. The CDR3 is CASSADRGGGNQPQHF. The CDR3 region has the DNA TGTGCCAGCAGTGCTGATCGGGGGGGAGGCAATCAGCCCCAGCATTTT.

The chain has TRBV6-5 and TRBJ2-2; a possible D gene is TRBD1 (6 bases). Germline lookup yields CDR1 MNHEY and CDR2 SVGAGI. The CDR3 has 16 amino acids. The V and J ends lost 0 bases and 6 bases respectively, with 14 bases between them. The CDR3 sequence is CASSYSYQGIPGELFF. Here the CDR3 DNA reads TGTGCCAGCAGTTACTCCTACCAGGGGATTCCCGGGGAGCTGTTTTTT.

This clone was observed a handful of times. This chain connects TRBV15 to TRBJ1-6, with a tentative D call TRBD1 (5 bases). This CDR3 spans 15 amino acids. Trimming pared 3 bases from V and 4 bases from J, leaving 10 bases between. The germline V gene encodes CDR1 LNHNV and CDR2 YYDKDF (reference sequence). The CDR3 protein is CATSRSGRYNSPLHF. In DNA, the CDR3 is TGTGCCACCAGCAGGTCGGGGCGGTATAATTCACCCCTCCACTTT.

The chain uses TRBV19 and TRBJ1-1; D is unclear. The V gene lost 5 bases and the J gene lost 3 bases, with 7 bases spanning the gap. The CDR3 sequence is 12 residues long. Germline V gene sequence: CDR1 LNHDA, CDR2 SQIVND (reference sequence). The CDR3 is CASSLQYTEAFF. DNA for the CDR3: TGTGCCAGTAGTCTACAGTACACTGAAGCTTTCTTT.

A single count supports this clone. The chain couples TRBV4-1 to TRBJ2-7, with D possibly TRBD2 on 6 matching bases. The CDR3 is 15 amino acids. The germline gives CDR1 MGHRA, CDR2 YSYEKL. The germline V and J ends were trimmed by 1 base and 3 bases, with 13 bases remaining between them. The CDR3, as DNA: TGCGCCAGCAGCCAAGCGGAGGGGATCGGCTACGAGCAGTACTTC. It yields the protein CASSQAEGIGYEQYF.

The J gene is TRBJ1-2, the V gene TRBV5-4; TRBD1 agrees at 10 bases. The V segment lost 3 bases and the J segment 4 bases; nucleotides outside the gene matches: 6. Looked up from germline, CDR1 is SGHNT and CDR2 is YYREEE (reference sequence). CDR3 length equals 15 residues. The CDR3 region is CASSSGTGVAYGYTF. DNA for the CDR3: TGTGCCAGCAGCTCGGGGACAGGGGTAGCCTATGGCTACACCTTC. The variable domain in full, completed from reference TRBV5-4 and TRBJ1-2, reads ETGVTQSPTHLIKTRGQQVTLRCSSQSGHNTVSWYQQALGQGPQFIFQYYREEENGRGNFPPRFSGLQFPNYSSELNVNALELDDSALYLCASSSGTGVAYGYTFGSGTRLTVV.

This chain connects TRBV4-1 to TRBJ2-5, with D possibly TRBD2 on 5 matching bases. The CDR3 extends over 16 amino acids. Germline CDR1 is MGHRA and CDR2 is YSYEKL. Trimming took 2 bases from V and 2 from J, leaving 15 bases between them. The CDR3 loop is CASSQSGGSLQETQYF. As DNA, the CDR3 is TGCGCCAGCAGCCAATCTGGCGGGTCACTGCAAGAGACCCAGTACTTC.

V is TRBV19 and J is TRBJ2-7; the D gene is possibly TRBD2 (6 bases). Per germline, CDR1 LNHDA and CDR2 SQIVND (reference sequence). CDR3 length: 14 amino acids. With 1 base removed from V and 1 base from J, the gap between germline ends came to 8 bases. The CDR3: CASSIAGTSYEQYF. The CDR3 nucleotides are TGTGCCAGTAGTATAGCAGGGACTTCCTACGAGCAGTACTTC.

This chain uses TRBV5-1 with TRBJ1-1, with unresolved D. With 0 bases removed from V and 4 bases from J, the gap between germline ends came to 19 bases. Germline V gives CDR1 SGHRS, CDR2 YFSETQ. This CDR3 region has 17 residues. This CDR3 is CASSLVSSGAWVTEAFF. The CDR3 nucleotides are TGCGCCAGCAGCTTGGTAAGCTCAGGTGCTTGGGTCACTGAAGCTTTCTTT.

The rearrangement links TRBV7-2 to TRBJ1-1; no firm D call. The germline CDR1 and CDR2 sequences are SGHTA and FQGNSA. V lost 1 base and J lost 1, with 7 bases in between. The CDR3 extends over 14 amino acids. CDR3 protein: CASSLVPRNTEAFF. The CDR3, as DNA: TGTGCCAGCAGCTTAGTGCCCAGGAACACTGAAGCTTTCTTT.

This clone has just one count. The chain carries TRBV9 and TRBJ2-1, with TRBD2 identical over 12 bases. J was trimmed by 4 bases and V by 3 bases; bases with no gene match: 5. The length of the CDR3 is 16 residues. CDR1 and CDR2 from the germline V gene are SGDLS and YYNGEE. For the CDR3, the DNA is TGTGCCAGCAGCGCCCGGACTAGCGGGGAGTACAATGAGCAGTTCTTC. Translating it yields CASSARTSGEYNEQFF.

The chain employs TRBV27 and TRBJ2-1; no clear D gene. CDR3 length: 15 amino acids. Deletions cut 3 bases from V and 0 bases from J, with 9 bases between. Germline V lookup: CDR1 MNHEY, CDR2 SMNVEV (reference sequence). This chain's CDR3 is CASSFLQSSYNEQFF. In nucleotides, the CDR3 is TGTGCCAGCAGTTTTTTACAGTCCTCCTACAATGAGCAGTTCTTC.

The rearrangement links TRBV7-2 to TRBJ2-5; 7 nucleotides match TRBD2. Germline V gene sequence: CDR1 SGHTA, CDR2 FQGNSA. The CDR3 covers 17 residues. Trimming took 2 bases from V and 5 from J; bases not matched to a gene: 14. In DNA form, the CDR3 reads TGTGCCAGCAGCTTAAGTCTGGGGACTACCGTCCGGGAGACCCAGTACTTC. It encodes CASSLSLGTTVRETQYF.

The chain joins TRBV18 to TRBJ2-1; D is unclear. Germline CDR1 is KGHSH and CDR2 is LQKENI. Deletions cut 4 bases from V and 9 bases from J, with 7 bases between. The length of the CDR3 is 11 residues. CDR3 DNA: TGTGCCAGCTCACAAAATTTTGAGCAGTTCTTC. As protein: CASSQNFEQFF. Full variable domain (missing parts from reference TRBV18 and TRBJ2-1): NAGVMQNPRHLVRRRGQEARLRCSPMKGHSHVYWYRQLPEEGLKFMVYLQKENIIDESGMPKERFSAEFPKEGPSILRIQQVVRGDSAAYFCASSQNFEQFFGPGTRLTVL.

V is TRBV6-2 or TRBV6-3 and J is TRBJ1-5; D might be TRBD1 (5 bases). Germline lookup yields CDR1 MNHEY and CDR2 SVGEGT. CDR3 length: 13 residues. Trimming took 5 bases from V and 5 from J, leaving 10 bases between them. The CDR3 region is CASSTQGDQPQHF. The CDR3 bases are TGTGCCAGCAGTACCCAGGGTGATCAGCCCCAGCATTTT.

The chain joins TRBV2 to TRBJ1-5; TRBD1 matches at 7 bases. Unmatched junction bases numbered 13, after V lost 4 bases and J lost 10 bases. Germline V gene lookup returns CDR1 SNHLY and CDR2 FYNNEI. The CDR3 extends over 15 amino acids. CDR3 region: CASSGTSHRGEPQHF. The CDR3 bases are TGTGCCAGCAGTGGTACTTCACACAGGGGTGAACCCCAGCATTTT.

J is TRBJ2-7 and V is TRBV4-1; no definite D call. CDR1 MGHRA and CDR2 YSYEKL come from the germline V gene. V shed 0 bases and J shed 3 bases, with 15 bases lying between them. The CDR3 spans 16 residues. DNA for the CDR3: TGCGCCAGCAGCCAAGATATGGTCTCGACGGTCTACGAGCAGTACTTC. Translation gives CASSQDMVSTVYEQYF.

CDR3 nucleotide sequence: TGTGCCAGTAGTATTCTCTCTGGAAACACCATATATTTT. It specifies CASSILSGNTIYF. V usage is TRBV19 and J usage is TRBJ1-3; D is ambiguous. V was pared by 3 bases and J by 0 bases, with 3 bases between. The CDR3 contains 13 residues. Germline V lookup: CDR1 LNHDA, CDR2 SQIVND (reference sequence).

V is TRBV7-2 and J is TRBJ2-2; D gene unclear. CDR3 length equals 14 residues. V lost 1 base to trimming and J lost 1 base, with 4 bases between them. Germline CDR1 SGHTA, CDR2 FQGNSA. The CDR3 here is CASSLERNTGELFF. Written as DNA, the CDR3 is TGTGCCAGCAGCTTAGAGCGGAACACCGGGGAGCTGTTTTTT.

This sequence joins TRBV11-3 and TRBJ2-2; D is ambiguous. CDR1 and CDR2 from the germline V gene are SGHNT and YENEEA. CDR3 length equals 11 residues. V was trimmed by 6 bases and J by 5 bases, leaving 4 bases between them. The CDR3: CASRKTGELFF. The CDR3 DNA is TGTGCCAGCAGGAAGACCGGGGAGCTGTTTTTT. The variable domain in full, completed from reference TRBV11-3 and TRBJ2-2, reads EAGVVQSPRYKIIEKKQPVAFWCNPISGHNTLYWYLQNLGQGPELLIRYENEEAVDDSQLPKDRFSAERLKGVDSTLKIQPAELGDSAVYLCASRKTGELFFGEGSRLTVL.

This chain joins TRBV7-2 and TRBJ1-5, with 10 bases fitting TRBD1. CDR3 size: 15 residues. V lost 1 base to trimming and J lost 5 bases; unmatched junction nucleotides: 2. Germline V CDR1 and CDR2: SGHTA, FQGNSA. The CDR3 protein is CASSLGGTGDQPQHF. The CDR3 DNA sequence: TGTGCCAGCAGCTTAGGCGGGACAGGGGATCAGCCCCAGCATTTT.

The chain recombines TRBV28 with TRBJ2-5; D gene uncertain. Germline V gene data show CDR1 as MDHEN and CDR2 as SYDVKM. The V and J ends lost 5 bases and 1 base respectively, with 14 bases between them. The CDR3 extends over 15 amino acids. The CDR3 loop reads CASSPPAELQETQYF. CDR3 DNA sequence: TGTGCCAGCAGTCCCCCGGCAGAACTCCAAGAGACCCAGTACTTC.

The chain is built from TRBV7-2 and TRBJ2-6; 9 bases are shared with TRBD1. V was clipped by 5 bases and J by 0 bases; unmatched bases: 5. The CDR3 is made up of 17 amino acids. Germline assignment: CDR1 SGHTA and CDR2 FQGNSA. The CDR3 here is CASSLGTGTSGANVLTF. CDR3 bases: TGTGCCAGCAGCCTCGGGACAGGGACCTCTGGGGCCAACGTCCTGACTTTC.

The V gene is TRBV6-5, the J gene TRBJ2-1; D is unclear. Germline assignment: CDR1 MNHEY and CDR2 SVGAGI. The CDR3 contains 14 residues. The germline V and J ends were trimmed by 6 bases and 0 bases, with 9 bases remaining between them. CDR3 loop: CASRYDSSYNEQFF. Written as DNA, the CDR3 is TGTGCCAGCAGGTACGATAGCTCCTACAATGAGCAGTTCTTC.

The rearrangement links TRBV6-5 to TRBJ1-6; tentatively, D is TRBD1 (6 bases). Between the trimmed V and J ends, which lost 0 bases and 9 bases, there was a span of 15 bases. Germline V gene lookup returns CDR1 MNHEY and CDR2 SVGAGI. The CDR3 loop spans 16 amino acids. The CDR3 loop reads CASSYSEGGQGSPLHF. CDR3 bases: TGTGCCAGCAGTTACTCGGAGGGGGGGCAGGGTTCACCCCTCCACTTT.

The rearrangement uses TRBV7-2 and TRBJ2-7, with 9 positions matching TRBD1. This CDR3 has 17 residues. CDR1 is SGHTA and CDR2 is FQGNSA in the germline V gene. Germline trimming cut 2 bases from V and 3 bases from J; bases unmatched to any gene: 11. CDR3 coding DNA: TGTGCCAGCAGCTTAAGTCCGGGGACAGGGTATGACTACGAGCAGTACTTC. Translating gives CASSLSPGTGYDYEQYF.

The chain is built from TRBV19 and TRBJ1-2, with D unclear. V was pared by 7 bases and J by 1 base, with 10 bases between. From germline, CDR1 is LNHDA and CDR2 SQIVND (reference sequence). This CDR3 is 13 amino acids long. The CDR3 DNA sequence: TGTGCCAGTAAACCCGGGGATAACTATGGCTACACCTTC. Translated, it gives CASKPGDNYGYTF. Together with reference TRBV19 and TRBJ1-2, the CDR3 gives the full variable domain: DGGITQSPKYLFRKEGQNVTLSCEQNLNHDAMYWYRQDPGQGLRLIYYSQIVNDFQKGDIAEGYSVSREKKESFPLTVTSAQKNPTAFYLCASKPGDNYGYTFGSGTRLTVV.